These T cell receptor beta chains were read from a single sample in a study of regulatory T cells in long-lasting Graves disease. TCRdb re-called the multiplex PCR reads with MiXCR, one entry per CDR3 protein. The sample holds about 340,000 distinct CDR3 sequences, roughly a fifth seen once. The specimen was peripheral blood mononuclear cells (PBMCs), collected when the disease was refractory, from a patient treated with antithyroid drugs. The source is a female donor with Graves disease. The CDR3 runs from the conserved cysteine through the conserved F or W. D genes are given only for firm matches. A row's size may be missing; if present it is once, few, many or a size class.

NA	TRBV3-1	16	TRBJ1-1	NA	CASSSGGGGTGTEAFF	TGTGCCAGCAGCTCAGGAGGGGGAGGAACGGGGACTGAAGCTTTCTTT
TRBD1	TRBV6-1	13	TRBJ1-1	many	CASSHDRATEAFF	TGTGCCAGCAGTCATGACAGGGCTACTGAAGCTTTCTTT
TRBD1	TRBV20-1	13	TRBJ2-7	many	CSAAGQAYEEQYF	TGCAGTGCTGCGGGACAGGCTTACGAGGAGCAGTACTTC
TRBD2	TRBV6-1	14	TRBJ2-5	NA	CASSEMGGSKTQYF	TGTGCCAGCAGTGAAATGGGGGGGAGTAAGACCCAGTACTTC
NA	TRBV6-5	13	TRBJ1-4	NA	CASSYLTGGRLFF	TGTGCCAGCAGTTACTTGACAGGAGGTAGACTGTTTTTT
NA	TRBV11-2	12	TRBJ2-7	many	CASSASAGEQYF	TGTGCCAGCAGCGCGAGTGCCGGGGAGCAGTACTTC
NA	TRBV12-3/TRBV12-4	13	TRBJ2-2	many	CASSPTSTGELFF	TGTGCCAGCAGTCCAACCTCCACCGGGGAGCTGTTTTTT
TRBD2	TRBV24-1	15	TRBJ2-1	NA	CATSLAGGRYNEQFF	TGTGCCACCAGCTTAGCGGGAGGTCGCTACAATGAGCAGTTCTTC
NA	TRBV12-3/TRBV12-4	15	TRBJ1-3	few	CASSTRLLDGNTIYF	TGTGCCAGCAGCACACGACTGTTAGACGGAAACACCATATATTTT
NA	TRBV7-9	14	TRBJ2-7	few	CASSLGAASYEQYF	TGTGCCAGCAGCTTAGGGGCAGCATCCTACGAGCAGTACTTC
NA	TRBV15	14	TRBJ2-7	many	CATSRRLDSYEQYF	TGTGCCACCAGCAGGAGGTTGGACAGCTACGAGCAGTACTTC
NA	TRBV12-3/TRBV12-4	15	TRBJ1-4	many	CASTQQRQGVEKLFF	TGTGCCAGCACCCAACAACGCCAGGGCGTTGAAAAACTGTTTTTT
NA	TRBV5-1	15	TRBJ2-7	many	CASETESSLTYEQYF	TGCGCCAGCGAGACAGAAAGTTCTCTAACCTACGAGCAGTACTTC
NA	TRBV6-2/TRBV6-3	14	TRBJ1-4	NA	CASSYPTLARKLFF	TGTGCCAGCAGTTACCCCACTTTGGCGCGAAAACTGTTTTTT
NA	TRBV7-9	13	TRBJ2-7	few	CASSQQRGDEQYF	TGTGCCAGCAGCCAACAACGGGGCGACGAGCAGTACTTC
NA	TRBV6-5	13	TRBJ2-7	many	CASSYRDGYEQYF	TGTGCCAGCAGTTACAGGGACGGCTACGAGCAGTACTTC
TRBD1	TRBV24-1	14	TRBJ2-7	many	CATSEQGSSYEQYF	TGTGCCACCAGTGAACAGGGGAGCTCCTACGAGCAGTACTTC
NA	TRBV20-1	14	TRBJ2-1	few	CSQSEGPSYNEQFF	TGCAGCCAGAGCGAGGGGCCCTCCTACAATGAGCAGTTCTTC
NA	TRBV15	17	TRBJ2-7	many	CATSRDRAARGSYEQYF	TGTGCCACCAGCAGAGATCGAGCGGCCCGAGGGTCCTACGAGCAGTACTTC
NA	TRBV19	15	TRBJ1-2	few	CASSTSLRGLYGYTF	TGTGCCAGTAGTACCTCCCTCCGGGGTCTCTATGGCTACACCTTC
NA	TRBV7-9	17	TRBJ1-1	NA	CASSLVLNRVWVTEAFF	TGTGCCAGCAGCTTAGTATTGAACAGGGTCTGGGTCACTGAAGCTTTCTTT
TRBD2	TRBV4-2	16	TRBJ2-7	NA	CASSQGLAGALGEQYF	TGTGCCAGCAGCCAAGGGCTAGCGGGAGCGTTAGGTGAGCAGTACTTC
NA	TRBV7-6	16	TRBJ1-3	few	CASSLGERTVGNTIYF	TGTGCCAGCAGCTTAGGCGAGAGGACAGTTGGAAACACCATATATTTT
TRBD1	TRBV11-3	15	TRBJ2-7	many	CASSRQGSTTYEQYF	TGTGCCAGCAGCCGACAGGGGTCCACAACCTACGAGCAGTACTTC
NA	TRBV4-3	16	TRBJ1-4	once	CASSQDGVMRSEKLFF	TGCGCCAGCAGCCAAGATGGGGTGATGCGTTCTGAAAAACTGTTTTTT
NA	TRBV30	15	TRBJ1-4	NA	CTWNLPGRANEKLFF	TGTACCTGGAATCTCCCCGGGAGGGCTAATGAAAAACTGTTTTTT
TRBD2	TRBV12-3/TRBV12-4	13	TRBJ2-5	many	CASAIAGAETQYF	TGTGCCAGTGCTATAGCGGGGGCTGAGACCCAGTACTTC
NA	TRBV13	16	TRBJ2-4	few	CASSSYRVIAKNIQYF	TGTGCCAGCAGCTCGTACAGGGTTATCGCCAAAAACATTCAGTACTTC
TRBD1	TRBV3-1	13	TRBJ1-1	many	CASSLTTGVRAFF	TGTGCCAGCAGCCTCACCACAGGGGTGAGGGCTTTCTTT
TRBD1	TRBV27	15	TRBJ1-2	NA	CASSPAAGGSYGYTF	TGTGCCAGCAGTCCAGCGGCAGGGGGCAGCTATGGCTACACCTTC
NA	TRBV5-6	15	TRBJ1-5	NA	CASSLGGGYNQPQHF	TGTGCCAGCAGCTTGGGGGGGGGGTACAATCAGCCCCAGCATTTT
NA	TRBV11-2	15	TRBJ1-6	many	CASSLVSPSYSPLHF	TGTGCCAGCAGCTTAGTGAGTCCTAGTTATTCACCCCTCCACTTT
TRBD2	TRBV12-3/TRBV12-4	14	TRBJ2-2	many	CASIAGENTGELFF	TGTGCCAGCATAGCGGGGGAAAACACCGGGGAGCTGTTTTTT
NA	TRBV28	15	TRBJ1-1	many	CASSSGTRVNTEAFF	TGTGCCAGCAGTTCGGGTACAAGGGTGAACACTGAAGCTTTCTTT
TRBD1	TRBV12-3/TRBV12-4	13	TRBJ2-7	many	CASSFGQGYEQYF	TGTGCCAGCAGCTTCGGACAGGGGTACGAGCAGTACTTC
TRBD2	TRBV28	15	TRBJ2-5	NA	CASTGGGGGGETQYF	TGTGCCAGCACAGGCGGGGGGGGAGGAGGAGAGACCCAGTACTTC
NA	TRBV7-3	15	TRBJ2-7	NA	CASSLMVGQSYEQYF	TGTGCCAGCAGCTTAATGGTTGGACAGTCCTACGAGCAGTACTTC
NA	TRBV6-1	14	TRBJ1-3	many	CASSEGYSGNTIYF	TGTGCCAGCAGTGAAGGGTACTCTGGAAACACCATATATTTT
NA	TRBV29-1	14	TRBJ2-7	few	CSVEEFQGSNEQYF	TGCAGCGTTGAAGAATTCCAGGGTTCCAACGAGCAGTACTTC
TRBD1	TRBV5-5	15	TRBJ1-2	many	CASSLALDRRYGYTF	TGTGCCAGCAGCTTGGCCCTGGACAGGAGATATGGCTACACCTTC
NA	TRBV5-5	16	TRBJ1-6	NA	CASSSTPLLYNSPLHF	TGTGCCAGCAGCTCGACACCGTTGCTCTATAATTCACCCCTCCACTTT
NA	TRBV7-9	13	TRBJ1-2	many	CASSSDSAYGYTF	TGTGCCAGCAGCAGCGACAGCGCGTATGGCTACACCTTC
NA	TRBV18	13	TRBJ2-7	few	CASSPGETYEQYF	TGTGCCAGCTCACCGGGGGAGACCTACGAGCAGTACTTC
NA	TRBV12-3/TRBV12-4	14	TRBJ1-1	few	CASSYRRGDTEAFF	TGTGCCAGCAGTTACCGGAGGGGGGACACTGAAGCTTTCTTT
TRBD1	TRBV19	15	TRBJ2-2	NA	CASSTATGDPGELFF	TGTGCCAGTAGTACGGCGACAGGGGATCCCGGGGAGCTGTTTTTT
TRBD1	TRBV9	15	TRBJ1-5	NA	CASSLGQGMGQPQHF	TGTGCCAGCAGCCTGGGACAGGGAATGGGTCAGCCCCAGCATTTT
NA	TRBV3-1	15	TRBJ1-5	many	CASSQATAGPSPQHF	TGTGCCAGCAGCCAAGCAACCGCGGGTCCTTCGCCCCAGCATTTT
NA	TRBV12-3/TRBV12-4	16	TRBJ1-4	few	CASSFTFQGLDEKLFF	TGTGCCAGCAGTTTTACATTTCAGGGACTAGATGAAAAACTGTTTTTT
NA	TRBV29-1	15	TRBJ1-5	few	CSVAQDGYSNQPQHF	TGCAGCGTCGCACAGGACGGGTATAGCAATCAGCCCCAGCATTTT
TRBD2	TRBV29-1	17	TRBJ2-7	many	CSVEGLGSGRSSYEQYF	TGCAGCGTTGAGGGGCTAGGTAGCGGGAGGAGCTCCTACGAGCAGTACTTC
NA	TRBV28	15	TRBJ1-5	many	CASRLRPVSNQPQHF	TGTGCCAGCAGACTACGACCGGTTAGCAATCAGCCCCAGCATTTT
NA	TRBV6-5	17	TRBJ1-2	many	CASSYSFAAGELYGYTF	TGTGCCAGCAGTTACTCGTTCGCAGCAGGGGAACTCTATGGCTACACCTTC
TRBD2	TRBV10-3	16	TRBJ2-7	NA	CAAAGGLAELKSEQYF	TGTGCCGCGGCGGGAGGACTAGCGGAACTCAAGAGCGAGCAGTACTTC
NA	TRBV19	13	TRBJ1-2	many	CASAAKGNYGYTF	TGTGCCAGCGCTGCGAAAGGGAACTATGGCTACACCTTC
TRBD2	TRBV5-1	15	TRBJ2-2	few	CASRQTSGSTGELFF	TGCGCCAGCCGTCAAACTAGCGGGAGTACCGGGGAGCTGTTTTTT
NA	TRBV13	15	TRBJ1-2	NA	CASSLGPLSPYGYTF	TGTGCCAGCAGCTTAGGTCCGCTCAGTCCCTATGGCTACACCTTC
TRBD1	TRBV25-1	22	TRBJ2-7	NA	CASSDHMPQGQGLCLRSYEQYF	TGTGCCAGCAGTGACCATATGCCGCAGGGACAGGGCCTCTGTTTACGATCCTACGAGCAGTACTTC